The rows below give T cell receptor beta chains drawn from one sample of a study of T cell changes during pregnancy in multiple sclerosis. The data were produced by immunoSEQ multiplex PCR, yet TCRdb's version contains in-frame clones alone and is incomplete. There are 20,000 to 25,000 clones in the sample; 80% to 90% occur only once, and about 5.3% lies in the top ten. Sequenced material: CD8+ T cells from peripheral blood mononuclear cells, taken in the second trimester of pregnancy. The receptors derive from a female donor in good health, enrolled as a control in a pregnancy study. The CDR3 runs from the conserved cysteine through the conserved F or W. D genes are given only for firm matches. Clone size is not always given. Where it is, it says once, few, many or a class for expanded clones.

d_call: TRBD2
clone_size: .
j_call: TRBJ2-1
v_call: TRBV28
cdr3_aa: CASSLLRISGEVNEQFF
cdr3_nt: TGTGCCAGCAGTTTGCTAAGGATTAGCGGGGAGGTCAATGAGCAGTTCTTC

d_call: .
clone_size: once
j_call: TRBJ1-1
v_call: TRBV7-2
cdr3_aa: CASSFLTGRTEAFF
cdr3_nt: TGTGCCAGCAGCTTTTTGACCGGCAGGACTGAAGCTTTCTTT

d_call: .
clone_size: .
j_call: TRBJ2-7
v_call: TRBV4-2
cdr3_aa: CASSQDAAETSYEQYF
cdr3_nt: TGTGCCAGCAGCCAAGATGCCGCGGAAACTAGCTACGAGCAGTACTTC

d_call: TRBD2
clone_size: .
j_call: TRBJ2-7
v_call: TRBV7-6
cdr3_aa: CASSNGRGSDEQYF
cdr3_nt: TGTGCCAGCAGCAATGGGCGGGGGAGCGACGAGCAGTACTTC

d_call: .
clone_size: .
j_call: TRBJ2-3
v_call: TRBV27
cdr3_aa: CASSPYFSRAEDTQYF
cdr3_nt: TGTGCCAGCAGTCCCTATTTTAGCAGGGCGGAAGATACGCAGTATTTT

d_call: TRBD2
clone_size: once
j_call: TRBJ2-2
v_call: TRBV28
cdr3_aa: CATRPTSENTGELFF
cdr3_nt: TGTGCCACCCGCCCCACTAGCGAGAACACCGGGGAGCTGTTTTTT

d_call: .
clone_size: .
j_call: TRBJ2-1
v_call: TRBV15
cdr3_aa: CATSRLSGSYNEQFF
cdr3_nt: TGTGCCACCAGCAGACTTAGCGGCTCCTACAATGAGCAGTTCTTC

d_call: TRBD2
clone_size: .
j_call: TRBJ2-5
v_call: TRBV2
cdr3_aa: CASSVEFPGGAKETQYF
cdr3_nt: TGTGCCAGCAGTGTAGAGTTCCCGGGAGGGGCCAAAGAGACCCAGTACTTC

d_call: TRBD2
clone_size: .
j_call: TRBJ2-7
v_call: TRBV9
cdr3_aa: CASSVVTGGEQYF
cdr3_nt: TGTGCCAGCAGCGTAGTAACGGGGGGAGAGCAGTACTTC

d_call: .
clone_size: .
j_call: TRBJ2-3
v_call: TRBV5-4
cdr3_aa: CASSGGADTQYF
cdr3_nt: TGTGCCAGCAGCGGAGGGGCAGATACGCAGTATTTT

d_call: TRBD2
clone_size: .
j_call: TRBJ2-5
v_call: TRBV27
cdr3_aa: CASSLSGSGQETQYF
cdr3_nt: TGTGCCAGCAGCTTAAGCGGGAGTGGTCAAGAGACCCAGTACTTC

d_call: TRBD2
clone_size: .
j_call: TRBJ2-1
v_call: TRBV19
cdr3_aa: CASIGTSGRGPLNEQFF
cdr3_nt: TGTGCCAGTATAGGGACTAGCGGGAGAGGTCCTTTAAATGAGCAGTTCTTC

d_call: TRBD1
clone_size: .
j_call: TRBJ2-3
v_call: TRBV6-1
cdr3_aa: CASSEGLTGSDTQYF
cdr3_nt: TGTGCCAGCAGTGAAGGGCTGACAGGGTCAGATACGCAGTATTTT

d_call: .
clone_size: .
j_call: TRBJ2-7
v_call: TRBV5-4
cdr3_aa: CASSLEGGQRPYEQYF
cdr3_nt: TGTGCCAGCAGCTTGGAGGGGGGGCAGAGACCCTACGAGCAGTACTTC

d_call: .
clone_size: .
j_call: TRBJ2-1
v_call: TRBV4-3
cdr3_aa: CASSGGPAYNEQFF
cdr3_nt: TGCGCCAGCAGTGGAGGGCCCGCCTACAATGAGCAGTTCTTC

d_call: .
clone_size: .
j_call: TRBJ2-5
v_call: TRBV10-2
cdr3_aa: CASRWEAGGGEQYF
cdr3_nt: TGCGCCAGCAGATGGGAGGCAGGAGGGGGGGAGCAGTACTTC

d_call: .
clone_size: .
j_call: TRBJ1-1
v_call: TRBV7-8
cdr3_aa: CASSLYRTSNTEAFF
cdr3_nt: TGTGCCAGCAGCTTATATCGGACATCGAACACTGAAGCTTTCTTT

d_call: .
clone_size: .
j_call: TRBJ2-7
v_call: TRBV27
cdr3_aa: CASSAQGSYEQYF
cdr3_nt: TGTGCCAGCAGCGCTCAGGGTTCCTACGAGCAGTACTTC

d_call: .
clone_size: .
j_call: TRBJ1-3
v_call: TRBV12-1
cdr3_aa: CASRPWGGSGNTIYF
cdr3_nt: TGTGCCAGCAGACCCTGGGGAGGCTCTGGAAACACCATATATTTT

d_call: .
clone_size: .
j_call: TRBJ2-3
v_call: TRBV19
cdr3_aa: CASSIGGQGVDTQYF
cdr3_nt: TGTGCCAGTAGTATAGGGGGACAAGGCGTCGATACGCAGTATTTT

d_call: TRBD1
clone_size: .
j_call: TRBJ2-3
v_call: TRBV27
cdr3_aa: CASSWTGSTDTQYF
cdr3_nt: TGTGCCAGCAGTTGGACAGGGAGCACAGATACGCAGTATTTT

d_call: .
clone_size: .
j_call: TRBJ2-1
v_call: TRBV9
cdr3_aa: CASSEGDTYNEQFF
cdr3_nt: TGTGCCAGCAGCGAGGGGGACACTTACAATGAGCAGTTCTTC

d_call: .
clone_size: .
j_call: TRBJ2-2
v_call: TRBV4-3
cdr3_aa: CASSQGDGEIGTGELFF
cdr3_nt: TGCGCCAGCAGCCAGGGCGACGGGGAGATTGGCACCGGGGAGCTGTTTTTT

d_call: .
clone_size: .
j_call: TRBJ1-2
v_call: TRBV5-1
cdr3_aa: CASSLVTENGYTF
cdr3_nt: TGCGCCAGCAGCTTGGTCACAGAGAATGGCTACACCTTC

d_call: .
clone_size: .
j_call: TRBJ1-6
v_call: TRBV28
cdr3_aa: CASRGQGNYNSPLHF
cdr3_nt: TGTGCCAGCAGAGGTCAGGGTAACTATAATTCACCCCTCCACTTT

d_call: .
clone_size: .
j_call: TRBJ2-7
v_call: TRBV27
cdr3_aa: CASSPGTYEQYF
cdr3_nt: TGTGCCAGCAGCCCCGGGACCTACGAGCAGTACTTC

d_call: .
clone_size: .
j_call: TRBJ1-3
v_call: TRBV5-6
cdr3_aa: CASSLWRISGNTIYF
cdr3_nt: TGTGCCAGCAGCTTATGGAGAATCTCTGGAAACACCATATATTTT

d_call: TRBD1
clone_size: .
j_call: TRBJ2-2
v_call: TRBV6-5
cdr3_aa: CASTGTGPGELFF
cdr3_nt: TGTGCCAGCACGGGGACAGGCCCCGGGGAGCTGTTTTTT

d_call: .
clone_size: .
j_call: TRBJ2-1
v_call: TRBV7-9
cdr3_aa: CASTPGQGLVHEQFF
cdr3_nt: TGTGCCAGCACCCCGGGTCAGGGTCTTGTGCATGAGCAGTTCTTC

d_call: TRBD2
clone_size: .
j_call: TRBJ2-3
v_call: TRBV5-4
cdr3_aa: CASSLGLAGTDTQYF
cdr3_nt: TGTGCCAGCAGCTTGGGGCTAGCGGGCACAGATACGCAGTATTTT

d_call: .
clone_size: .
j_call: TRBJ2-2
v_call: TRBV11-2
cdr3_aa: CASSLELVGTGELFF
cdr3_nt: TGTGCCAGCAGCTTGGAACTAGTAGGCACCGGGGAGCTGTTTTTT

d_call: TRBD2
clone_size: .
j_call: TRBJ2-3
v_call: TRBV28
cdr3_aa: CASSLAGERTDTQYF
cdr3_nt: TGTGCCAGCAGTCTAGCGGGGGAACGCACAGATACGCAGTATTTT

d_call: .
clone_size: .
j_call: TRBJ2-2
v_call: TRBV19
cdr3_aa: CASSIQGPPNTGELFF
cdr3_nt: TGTGCCAGTAGTATACAGGGGCCCCCGAACACCGGGGAGCTGTTTTTT

d_call: .
clone_size: .
j_call: TRBJ1-2
v_call: TRBV28
cdr3_aa: CASSLTQDTYGYTF
cdr3_nt: TGTGCCAGCAGTTTGACGCAGGATACCTATGGCTACACCTTC

d_call: TRBD2
clone_size: .
j_call: TRBJ2-3
v_call: TRBV9
cdr3_aa: CASSDGTSGSADTQYF
cdr3_nt: TGTGCCAGCAGCGATGGGACTAGCGGGAGCGCAGATACGCAGTATTTT

d_call: TRBD1
clone_size: .
j_call: TRBJ1-1
v_call: TRBV30
cdr3_aa: CAWSVQGESEAFF
cdr3_nt: TGTGCCTGGAGTGTACAGGGGGAGTCTGAAGCTTTCTTT

d_call: TRBD1
clone_size: .
j_call: TRBJ1-4
v_call: TRBV7-8
cdr3_aa: CASSIGQASNEKLFF
cdr3_nt: TGTGCCAGCAGTATTGGACAGGCGTCTAATGAAAAACTGTTTTTT

d_call: TRBD1
clone_size: .
j_call: TRBJ1-1
v_call: TRBV4-1
cdr3_aa: CASSQDHSGPGGITEAFF
cdr3_nt: TGCGCCAGCAGCCAAGATCATAGTGGTCCAGGGGGCATCACTGAAGCTTTCTTT

d_call: TRBD2
clone_size: .
j_call: TRBJ2-7
v_call: TRBV6-1
cdr3_aa: CASSGFSGGTSGGLNYEQYF
cdr3_nt: TGTGCCAGCAGTGGTTTTTCGGGCGGGACTAGCGGGGGGCTCAATTACGAGCAGTACTTC

d_call: TRBD1
clone_size: .
j_call: TRBJ1-2
v_call: TRBV7-6
cdr3_aa: CASSPGTGTYGYTF
cdr3_nt: TGTGCCAGCAGCCCCGGGACAGGGACCTATGGCTACACCTTC

d_call: TRBD1
clone_size: .
j_call: TRBJ1-1
v_call: TRBV4-1
cdr3_aa: CASSPFTGAATEAFF
cdr3_nt: TGCGCCAGCAGCCCCTTTACAGGGGCCGCCACTGAAGCTTTCTTT

d_call: TRBD1
clone_size: .
j_call: TRBJ1-3
v_call: TRBV6-6
cdr3_aa: CASSYEGAGYTIYF
cdr3_nt: TGTGCCAGCAGTTACGAGGGGGCAGGATACACCATATATTTT

d_call: TRBD1
clone_size: .
j_call: TRBJ1-1
v_call: TRBV28
cdr3_aa: CASKDRGEIEAFF
cdr3_nt: TGTGCCAGCAAAGACAGGGGGGAGATTGAAGCTTTCTTT

d_call: .
clone_size: .
j_call: TRBJ2-7
v_call: TRBV10-3
cdr3_aa: CAISESTSSYEQYF
cdr3_nt: TGTGCCATCAGTGAGTCGACAAGCTCCTACGAGCAGTACTTC

d_call: TRBD1
clone_size: once
j_call: TRBJ2-7
v_call: TRBV28
cdr3_aa: CTSTYGTEAYEQYF
cdr3_nt: TGTACCAGCACCTACGGGACAGAAGCCTACGAGCAGTACTTC

d_call: .
clone_size: .
j_call: TRBJ2-2
v_call: TRBV5-8
cdr3_aa: CASSPTQINPGELFF
cdr3_nt: TGTGCCAGCAGCCCTACCCAAATAAATCCCGGGGAGCTGTTTTTT

d_call: .
clone_size: .
j_call: TRBJ1-5
v_call: TRBV11-2
cdr3_aa: CASSFFQGQPQHF
cdr3_nt: TGTGCCAGCAGCTTTTTTCAGGGACAGCCCCAGCATTTT

d_call: TRBD2
clone_size: few
j_call: TRBJ2-1
v_call: TRBV27
cdr3_aa: CASSFLTSGSSYNEQFF
cdr3_nt: TGTGCCAGCAGTTTTCTCACTAGCGGGAGCTCCTACAATGAGCAGTTCTTC

d_call: TRBD2
clone_size: .
j_call: TRBJ2-3
v_call: TRBV15
cdr3_aa: CATSRSEREPAVDTQYF
cdr3_nt: TGTGCCACCAGCAGATCCGAGCGGGAACCCGCTGTAGATACGCAGTATTTT

d_call: .
clone_size: .
j_call: TRBJ1-1
v_call: TRBV5-6
cdr3_aa: CASSLRGTEAFF
cdr3_nt: TGTGCCAGCAGCCTTAGGGGAACTGAAGCTTTCTTT

d_call: TRBD1
clone_size: .
j_call: TRBJ1-1
v_call: TRBV7-2
cdr3_aa: CASSLDGPGGITEAFF
cdr3_nt: TGTGCCAGCAGCTTAGACGGGCCAGGGGGCATCACTGAAGCTTTCTTT

d_call: .
clone_size: .
j_call: TRBJ2-3
v_call: TRBV4-1
cdr3_aa: CASSQRGTDTQYF
cdr3_nt: TGCGCCAGCAGCCAGAGAGGGACAGATACGCAGTATTTT

d_call: TRBD1
clone_size: .
j_call: TRBJ2-2
v_call: TRBV5-1
cdr3_aa: CASSLKMTGGNTGELFF
cdr3_nt: TGCGCCAGCAGCTTGAAGATGACAGGGGGGAACACCGGGGAGCTGTTTTTT

d_call: .
clone_size: .
j_call: TRBJ1-2
v_call: TRBV4-1
cdr3_aa: CASSPEPGGPYGYTF
cdr3_nt: TGCGCCAGCAGCCCGGAGCCCGGGGGACCCTATGGCTACACCTTC

d_call: TRBD2
clone_size: .
j_call: TRBJ2-1
v_call: TRBV13
cdr3_aa: CASSLFEASGGRSSYNEQFF
cdr3_nt: TGTGCCAGCAGCTTATTCGAGGCTAGCGGGGGCCGGAGCTCCTACAATGAGCAGTTCTTC

d_call: TRBD2
clone_size: medium-sized
j_call: TRBJ2-5
v_call: TRBV15
cdr3_aa: CATSRLAGAETQYF
cdr3_nt: TGTGCCACCAGCAGACTAGCGGGAGCGGAGACCCAGTACTTC

d_call: .
clone_size: .
j_call: TRBJ1-1
v_call: TRBV19
cdr3_aa: CASSTGFGTEAFF
cdr3_nt: TGTGCCAGTAGTACAGGGTTTGGGACTGAAGCTTTCTTT

d_call: .
clone_size: .
j_call: TRBJ1-5
v_call: TRBV28
cdr3_aa: CASSLQVYQPQHF
cdr3_nt: TGTGCCAGCAGTTTGCAGGTCTATCAGCCCCAGCATTTT

d_call: TRBD1
clone_size: .
j_call: TRBJ2-2
v_call: TRBV6-1
cdr3_aa: CAIRILNRGPGELFF
cdr3_nt: TGTGCCATCAGGATCCTTAACAGGGGGCCCGGGGAGCTGTTTTTT